The clone carrying this T cell receptor beta chain was counted only a few times. Antigen unknown. The CDR3 contains 12 residues. In germline, CDR1 is KGHSH, CDR2 LQKENI. With V trimmed by 6 bases and J by 15 bases, 10 bases remained unmatched. Time point specified: healthy volunteer bleed at 2 weeks. From whole blood left unfractionated, total RNA was extracted. The sample belongs to a study of human T cells and chemical hapten exposure. TCRdb called the RACE reads again in MiXCR, with one record for every CDR3 protein. The sample has tens of thousands of distinct CDR3 sequences, approximately 7.4% seen once; the top ten hold approximately 9.8%. The study, taken as a whole, reports: TCRs at a frequency above 1 in 1000 stayed unchanged with DPC sensitization.

The sequenced material came from whole blood. This TCR derives from a human donor in good health. Some clones in this sample may be carry-over from other donors' samples. The J gene is TRBJ2-1, the V gene TRBV18; 8 bases agree with TRBD1. CDR3 sequence reads: CASSHDRGVSFF. The CDR3 region has the DNA TGTGCCAGCTCTCACGACAGGGGAGTGTCGTTCTTC.